This T cell receptor (beta chain) stems from a study of cytomegalovirus exposure and HLA in healthy donors. V shed 4 bases and J 3 bases; nucleotides not matched to a gene: 6. CDR1 and CDR2 from the germline V gene are SGHNT and YYREEE (reference sequence). The CDR3 runs to 17 residues. PCR primers comprised 60 Vbeta and 13 Jbeta primers. Method: immunoSEQ multiplex PCR; TCRdb's copy keeps in-frame clones and lacks some. This table holds over 250,000 clones, roughly 90% found once. Input material: PBMCs. The clonotype originates from a man aged 35 to 55 in good health and CMV-seropositive. The chain combines TRBV5-4 with TRBJ2-3, with 15 bases matching TRBD2. CDR3 DNA sequence: TGTGCCAGCAGCCCCGGACTAGCGGGAGGGCCAACAGATACGCAGTATTTT. It codes for CASSPGLAGGPTDTQYF.